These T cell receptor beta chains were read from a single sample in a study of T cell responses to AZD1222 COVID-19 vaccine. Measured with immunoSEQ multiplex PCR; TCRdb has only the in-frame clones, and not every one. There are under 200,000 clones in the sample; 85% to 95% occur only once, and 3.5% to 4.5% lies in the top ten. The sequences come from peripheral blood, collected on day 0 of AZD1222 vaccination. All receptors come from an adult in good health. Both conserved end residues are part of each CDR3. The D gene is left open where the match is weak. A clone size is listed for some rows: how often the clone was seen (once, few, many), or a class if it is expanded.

cdr3_nt: TGTGCCAGTAGTCCGATTGACAGTTCCGGAAACACCATATATTTT; cdr3_aa: CASSPIDSSGNTIYF; j_call: TRBJ1-3; d_call: .; clone_size: .; v_call: TRBV19
cdr3_nt: TGCAGTGCTAGGCGGGACTACGAGCAGTACTTC; cdr3_aa: CSARRDYEQYF; j_call: TRBJ2-7; d_call: .; clone_size: .; v_call: TRBV20-1
cdr3_nt: TGTGCCAGCAGCGGGACAATCAATGAAAAACTGTTTTTT; cdr3_aa: CASSGTINEKLFF; j_call: TRBJ1-4; d_call: .; clone_size: .; v_call: TRBV27
cdr3_nt: TGTGCCAGCAGCCGTACCTGGGACAGGGACAATTCACCCCTCCACTTT; cdr3_aa: CASSRTWDRDNSPLHF; j_call: TRBJ1-6; d_call: TRBD1; clone_size: .; v_call: TRBV14
cdr3_nt: TGTGCCAGCAGCTTACGGATAGTGAACACTGAAGCTTTCTTT; cdr3_aa: CASSLRIVNTEAFF; j_call: TRBJ1-1; d_call: .; clone_size: .; v_call: TRBV13
cdr3_nt: TGTGCCAGCAGCTTGTACTTCGGACAGGGGAATGAAGCTTTCTTT; cdr3_aa: CASSLYFGQGNEAFF; j_call: TRBJ1-1; d_call: TRBD1; clone_size: .; v_call: TRBV5-4
cdr3_nt: TGCGCCAGCAGCTTGGCGAGGGGCGGCACTGAAGCTTTCTTT; cdr3_aa: CASSLARGGTEAFF; j_call: TRBJ1-1; d_call: .; clone_size: few; v_call: TRBV5-1
cdr3_nt: TGTGCCAGCAGCGCCACCGGGGGTAACTATGGCTACACCTTC; cdr3_aa: CASSATGGNYGYTF; j_call: TRBJ1-2; d_call: .; clone_size: .; v_call: TRBV9
cdr3_nt: TGCAGTGCTAGTCCCTCCCGATCTGGGGGAAACACCATATATTTT; cdr3_aa: CSASPSRSGGNTIYF; j_call: TRBJ1-3; d_call: .; clone_size: few; v_call: TRBV20-1
cdr3_nt: TGTGCCAGTAGTATTATTAAGGACACTGAAGCTTTCTTT; cdr3_aa: CASSIIKDTEAFF; j_call: TRBJ1-1; d_call: .; clone_size: .; v_call: TRBV19
cdr3_nt: TGTGCCAGCAGCGCCGACAGGGCCCGAAATGAAAAACTGTTTTTT; cdr3_aa: CASSADRARNEKLFF; j_call: TRBJ1-4; d_call: TRBD1; clone_size: .; v_call: TRBV5-4
cdr3_nt: TGTGCCAGCAGCCTACATGAGCAGTTCTTC; cdr3_aa: CASSLHEQFF; j_call: TRBJ2-1; d_call: .; clone_size: .; v_call: TRBV7-9
cdr3_nt: TGTGCCAGCAGTTTAAACGGGGGTCACACCGGGGAGCTGTTTTTT; cdr3_aa: CASSLNGGHTGELFF; j_call: TRBJ2-2; d_call: .; clone_size: .; v_call: TRBV28
cdr3_nt: TGTGCCAGCAGACCGGTAGTCGAGGGAGGACATTCACCCCTCCACTTT; cdr3_aa: CASRPVVEGGHSPLHF; j_call: TRBJ1-6; d_call: .; clone_size: .; v_call: TRBV28
cdr3_nt: TGTGCCAGCAGCTTATTTACAGATAACTATGGCTACACCTTC; cdr3_aa: CASSLFTDNYGYTF; j_call: TRBJ1-2; d_call: .; clone_size: .; v_call: TRBV7-9
cdr3_nt: TGCGCCAGCAGCCCGGGGGGCGCGGACTATGGCTACACCTTC; cdr3_aa: CASSPGGADYGYTF; j_call: TRBJ1-2; d_call: .; clone_size: .; v_call: TRBV5-1
cdr3_nt: TGTGCCAGCAGCAAACAGGGAACCTATGGCTACACCTTC; cdr3_aa: CASSKQGTYGYTF; j_call: TRBJ1-2; d_call: .; clone_size: .; v_call: TRBV6-4
cdr3_nt: TGTGCCAGCAGTGAATACGGCCGCATGGGCACTGAAGCTTTCTTT; cdr3_aa: CASSEYGRMGTEAFF; j_call: TRBJ1-1; d_call: .; clone_size: .; v_call: TRBV6-1
cdr3_nt: TGTGCCAGCAGTTCTCAAGAGACCCAGTACTTC; cdr3_aa: CASSSQETQYF; j_call: TRBJ2-5; d_call: .; clone_size: .; v_call: TRBV2
cdr3_nt: TGTGCCAGCAGCTCAGGAGCCGGGGGCACTGAAGCTTTCTTT; cdr3_aa: CASSSGAGGTEAFF; j_call: TRBJ1-1; d_call: .; clone_size: once; v_call: TRBV7-8
cdr3_nt: TGTGCCAGTAGGAACAGGGGGTTAAGTGGAAACACCATATATTTT; cdr3_aa: CASRNRGLSGNTIYF; j_call: TRBJ1-3; d_call: TRBD1; clone_size: .; v_call: TRBV19
cdr3_nt: TGTGCCAGCAGTCCCGCGGACAGTAATGAAAAACTGTTTTTT; cdr3_aa: CASSPADSNEKLFF; j_call: TRBJ1-4; d_call: .; clone_size: .; v_call: TRBV6-5
cdr3_nt: TGCGCCAGCAAGGCGCGGGAATTGAACACTGAAGCTTTCTTT; cdr3_aa: CASKARELNTEAFF; j_call: TRBJ1-1; d_call: .; clone_size: .; v_call: TRBV5-1
cdr3_nt: TGTGCCAGCAGCTTAGGGACAATCAGTGAAGAGACCCAGTACTTC; cdr3_aa: CASSLGTISEETQYF; j_call: TRBJ2-5; d_call: .; clone_size: .; v_call: TRBV7-6
cdr3_nt: TGTGCCAGCAGTGGGGTTTCGGGGGGGGTAACCTATAATTCACCCCTCCACTTT; cdr3_aa: CASSGVSGGVTYNSPLHF; j_call: TRBJ1-6; d_call: .; clone_size: .; v_call: TRBV2
cdr3_nt: TGTGCCAGCTCACCTAAATACACTAGCGGGTACGAGCAGTACTTC; cdr3_aa: CASSPKYTSGYEQYF; j_call: TRBJ2-7; d_call: TRBD2; clone_size: .; v_call: TRBV18
cdr3_nt: TGTGCCAGCAGCCAAGTTGTGAACACTGAAGCTTTCTTT; cdr3_aa: CASSQVVNTEAFF; j_call: TRBJ1-1; d_call: .; clone_size: .; v_call: TRBV3-1/TRBV3-2
cdr3_nt: TGTGCCAGCAGCTTCGGGCCCTTGGGCGGGGGGGCTTCTGGAAAGACAGATACGCAGTATTTT; cdr3_aa: CASSFGPLGGGASGKTDTQYF; j_call: TRBJ2-3; d_call: TRBD2; clone_size: .; v_call: TRBV9
cdr3_nt: TGTGCCAGCAGTTATCCCGACGGCTATGGCTACACCTTC; cdr3_aa: CASSYPDGYGYTF; j_call: TRBJ1-2; d_call: .; clone_size: .; v_call: TRBV6-5
cdr3_nt: TGTGCCAGCAGCCAAAGGGGGGTTCCTACCTACAATGAGCAGTTCTTC; cdr3_aa: CASSQRGVPTYNEQFF; j_call: TRBJ2-1; d_call: .; clone_size: .; v_call: TRBV3-1/TRBV3-2
cdr3_nt: TGTGCCACCCAGGGGGTAGAGGAGGTGACCGGGGAGCTGTTTTTT; cdr3_aa: CATQGVEEVTGELFF; j_call: TRBJ2-2; d_call: TRBD1; clone_size: .; v_call: TRBV2
cdr3_nt: TGTGCCACCAGCTCGCCGGACAGGAACTATGGCTACACCTTC; cdr3_aa: CATSSPDRNYGYTF; j_call: TRBJ1-2; d_call: TRBD1; clone_size: .; v_call: TRBV15
cdr3_nt: TGTGCCACCAGCAGAGATCTCCGACAGGTCGGAAACACCATATATTTT; cdr3_aa: CATSRDLRQVGNTIYF; j_call: TRBJ1-3; d_call: .; clone_size: .; v_call: TRBV15
cdr3_nt: TGTGCCGTCTTTCTGACGGAGAACACTGAAGCTTTCTTT; cdr3_aa: CAVFLTENTEAFF; j_call: TRBJ1-1; d_call: .; clone_size: .; v_call: TRBV6-5
cdr3_nt: TGTGCCAGCAGCGTAGATCCGGGGGCGAACACCGGGGAGCTGTTTTTT; cdr3_aa: CASSVDPGANTGELFF; j_call: TRBJ2-2; d_call: .; clone_size: .; v_call: TRBV9
cdr3_nt: TGCGCCAGCAGTCAGCAGGGACTTTACTACGAGCAGTACTTC; cdr3_aa: CASSQQGLYYEQYF; j_call: TRBJ2-7; d_call: .; clone_size: once; v_call: TRBV5-1
cdr3_nt: TGCAGTGTCTTTTCGAACAATGAGCAGTTCTTC; cdr3_aa: CSVFSNNEQFF; j_call: TRBJ2-1; d_call: .; clone_size: .; v_call: TRBV20-1
cdr3_nt: TGTGCCAGTAGTATAGGAATTAGTTACAGTCAGCCCCAGCATTTT; cdr3_aa: CASSIGISYSQPQHF; j_call: TRBJ1-5; d_call: .; clone_size: .; v_call: TRBV19
cdr3_nt: TGCGCCAGCAGACGTACAGGGTCCACTTCTCTTAGGGATACGCAGTATTTT; cdr3_aa: CASRRTGSTSLRDTQYF; j_call: TRBJ2-3; d_call: .; clone_size: .; v_call: TRBV5-1
cdr3_nt: TGTGCCAGCAGTTTATTAGGGCCGAATGAAAAACTGTTTTTT; cdr3_aa: CASSLLGPNEKLFF; j_call: TRBJ1-4; d_call: .; clone_size: .; v_call: TRBV27
cdr3_nt: TGTGCCAGCAGCTTGGAGGCGGGGAACATTCAGTACTTC; cdr3_aa: CASSLEAGNIQYF; j_call: TRBJ2-4; d_call: .; clone_size: .; v_call: TRBV13
cdr3_nt: TGTGCCAGTAGCCCAGACAGGGTAAATTCCTACGAGCAGTACTTC; cdr3_aa: CASSPDRVNSYEQYF; j_call: TRBJ2-7; d_call: TRBD1; clone_size: .; v_call: TRBV19
cdr3_nt: TGTGCCAGCAGCTTACCCTCACAGGGTTACCTTACGATGAACACTGAAGCTTTCTTT; cdr3_aa: CASSLPSQGYLTMNTEAFF; j_call: TRBJ1-1; d_call: .; clone_size: .; v_call: TRBV13
cdr3_nt: TGTGCCAGCATGGGGGGTATTAATGAAAAACTGTTTTTT; cdr3_aa: CASMGGINEKLFF; j_call: TRBJ1-4; d_call: .; clone_size: .; v_call: TRBV6-5
cdr3_nt: TGTGCCAGCCAAGAGCGGGGTGGAACTGAAGCTTTCTTT; cdr3_aa: CASQERGGTEAFF; j_call: TRBJ1-1; d_call: .; clone_size: .; v_call: TRBV6-6
cdr3_nt: TGTGCCAGCAGCCCAGCCGGGACTAGCGAAATTCAGTACTTC; cdr3_aa: CASSPAGTSEIQYF; j_call: TRBJ2-4; d_call: TRBD2; clone_size: many; v_call: TRBV9
cdr3_nt: TGTGCCAGTAGTATTAGGGGCAGGGGAAATCAGCCCCAGCATTTT; cdr3_aa: CASSIRGRGNQPQHF; j_call: TRBJ1-5; d_call: .; clone_size: .; v_call: TRBV19
cdr3_nt: TGTGCCAGCAGCTTGGAACGGCGGAACACTGAAGCTTTCTTT; cdr3_aa: CASSLERRNTEAFF; j_call: TRBJ1-1; d_call: .; clone_size: .; v_call: TRBV5-4
cdr3_nt: TGTGCCAGCAGCCGGGGTTCCGAAGAGACCCAGTACTTC; cdr3_aa: CASSRGSEETQYF; j_call: TRBJ2-5; d_call: .; clone_size: .; v_call: TRBV7-9
cdr3_nt: TGTGCCAGCAGCTTGTCGGGGCCGATTTACGGCTACACCTTC; cdr3_aa: CASSLSGPIYGYTF; j_call: TRBJ1-2; d_call: .; clone_size: .; v_call: TRBV7-9